These 5 T cell receptor beta chains were all obtained from the same sample, sequenced in a study of blood T cells in healthy people across ages. Then a second PCR, running roughly 7 to 11 cycles, was carried out with a sample-barcoded 5' primer and a J-beta primer mix. TCRdb redid the calling of the 5' RACE reads with MiXCR, one entry per CDR3 protein. The table includes approximately 780,000 distinct CDR3 sequences, around a quarter detected once. A further study also used this sample, focusing on T cells of mothers and their children.

The sample was blood. These TCRs come from a boy between 10 and 17 years old in good health.

The table lists this clonotype with a few counts. The V and J genes are TRBV6-1 and TRBJ2-1; 8 bases match TRBD1. V gave up 0 bases and J gave up 4 bases; unmatched junction bases: 8. The CDR3 is 17 residues long. CDR1 is MNHNS and CDR2 is SASEGT in the germline V gene. The CDR3, as DNA: TGTGCCAGCAGTGAAGCGCTTCTCGGACAGGGATACAATGAGCAGTTCTTC. As protein: CASSEALLGQGYNEQFF.

The chain joins TRBV25-1 to TRBJ2-3; either TRBD1 or TRBD2 may supply D (5 bases each). Germline V gene sequence: CDR1 MGHDK, CDR2 SYGVNS. V lost 8 bases, J lost 2 bases, and 11 bases lay in between. There are 13 residues in the CDR3. This CDR3 reads CASLGPYTDTQYF. As DNA, the CDR3 is TGTGCCAGCCTGGGACCATACACAGATACGCAGTATTTT.

V and J are TRBV3-1 and TRBJ2-4; D remains unclear. The CDR3 loop spans 15 amino acids. Per germline, CDR1 LGHDT and CDR2 YNNKEL (reference sequence). Trimming took off 2 bases at V and 6 bases at J, with 14 bases between the two ends. The CDR3 protein is CASSQRREVRNIQYF. The CDR3 DNA follows: TGTGCCAGCAGCCAAAGAAGGGAAGTGAGAAACATTCAGTACTTC. Drawing the rest from reference TRBV3-1 and TRBJ2-4, the complete variable domain is DTAVSQTPKYLVTQMGNDKSIKCEQNLGHDTMYWYKQDSKKFLKIMFSYNNKELIINETVPNRFSPKSPDKAHLNLHINSLELGDSAVYFCASSQRREVRNIQYFGAGTRLSVL.

The chain is built from TRBV20-1 and TRBJ2-5, with D tentatively TRBD2 (6 bases). The CDR3 has 14 amino acids. Germline values: CDR1 DFQATT, CDR2 SNEGSKA (reference sequence). V lost 3 bases and J 1 base, leaving 12 bases between the germline ends. CDR3 in DNA: TGCAGTGCTAGGCACTCCGGGGGCCAAGAGACCCAGTACTTC. This encodes CSARHSGGQETQYF.

The V and J genes are TRBV10-2 and TRBJ2-6, with D perhaps TRBD1 (5 bases). Germline CDR1 WSHSY, CDR2 SAAADI. The CDR3 extends over 20 amino acids. V shed 0 bases and J shed 0 bases, with 18 bases lying between them. CDR3 in DNA: TGCGCCAGCAGTGAGTCGAAAGGGGCCAGATCCCCCTCTGGGGCCAACGTCCTGACTTTC. Its protein product is CASSESKGARSPSGANVLTF.